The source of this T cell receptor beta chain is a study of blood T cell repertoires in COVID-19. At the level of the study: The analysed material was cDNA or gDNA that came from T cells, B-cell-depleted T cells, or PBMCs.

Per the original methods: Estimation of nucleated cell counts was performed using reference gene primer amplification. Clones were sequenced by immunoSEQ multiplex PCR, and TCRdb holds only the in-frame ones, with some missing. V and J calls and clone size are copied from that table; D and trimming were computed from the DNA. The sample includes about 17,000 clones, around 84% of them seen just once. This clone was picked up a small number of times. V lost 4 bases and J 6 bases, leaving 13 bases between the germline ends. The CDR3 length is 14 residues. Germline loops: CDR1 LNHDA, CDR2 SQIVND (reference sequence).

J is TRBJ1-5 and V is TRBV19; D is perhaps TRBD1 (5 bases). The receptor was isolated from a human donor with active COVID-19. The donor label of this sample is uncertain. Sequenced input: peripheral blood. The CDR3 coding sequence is TGTGCCAGTAGTACCCAGGGTCTCGGTCAGCCCCAGCATTTT. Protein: CASSTQGLGQPQHF.